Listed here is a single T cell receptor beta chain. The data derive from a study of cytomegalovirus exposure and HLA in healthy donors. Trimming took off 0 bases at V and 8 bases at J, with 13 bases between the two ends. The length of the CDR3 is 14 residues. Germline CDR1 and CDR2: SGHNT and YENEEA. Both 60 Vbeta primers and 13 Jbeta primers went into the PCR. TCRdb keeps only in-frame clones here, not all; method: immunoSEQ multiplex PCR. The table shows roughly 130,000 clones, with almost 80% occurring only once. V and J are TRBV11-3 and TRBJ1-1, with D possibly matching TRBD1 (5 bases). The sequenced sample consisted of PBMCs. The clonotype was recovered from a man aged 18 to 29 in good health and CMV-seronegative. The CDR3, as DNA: TGTGCCAGCAGCTTAGATTCAGGACATCGCGAAGCTTTCTTT. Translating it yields CASSLDSGHREAFF.